A selection of T cell receptor beta chains follows, all from one sample in a study of blood T cell repertoires in COVID-19. The method was immunoSEQ multiplex PCR; TCRdb's version includes in-frame clones alone and lacks a portion of them. The table lists about 87,000 clones, roughly 80% of them singletons. Sample: peripheral blood. These receptors originate from a woman older than 75 with active or convalescent COVID-19. The CDR3 runs from the conserved cysteine through the conserved F or W. D genes are given only for firm matches. Not all rows give a size; the values are once, few, many and, for expanded clones, a class.

d_call	clone_size	v_call	cdr3_length	j_call	cdr3_aa	cdr3_nt
TRBD2	.	TRBV19	13	TRBJ2-7	CARRAGGPYEQYF	TGTGCCAGACGAGCGGGAGGGCCCTACGAGCAGTACTTC
TRBD1	.	TRBV7-9	15	TRBJ1-5	CASSSSQGGFGPQHF	TGTGCCAGCAGTTCCTCACAGGGGGGATTTGGGCCCCAGCATTTT
.	.	TRBV6-6	13	TRBJ1-1	CASGGLRATEAFF	TGTGCCAGTGGGGGGTTGAGAGCTACTGAAGCTTTCTTT
.	once	TRBV9	13	TRBJ2-3	CASSAHRRHTQYF	TGTGCCAGCAGCGCCCACAGGAGACATACGCAGTATTTT
TRBD2	.	TRBV11-3	16	TRBJ2-1	CASSPGLAGAYNEQFF	TGTGCCAGCAGCCCGGGACTAGCGGGAGCCTACAATGAGCAGTTCTTC
.	.	TRBV11-3	12	TRBJ2-5	CASSSDRETQYF	TGTGCCAGCAGCTCGGACAGAGAGACCCAGTACTTC
.	once	TRBV7-2	15	TRBJ1-6	CASSLAAQGYSPLHF	TGTGCCAGCAGCTTAGCCGCACAGGGCTATTCACCCCTCCACTTT
.	.	TRBV7-9	14	TRBJ1-6	CASSLGGGNSPLHF	TGTGCCAGCAGCTTAGGGGGAGGGAATTCACCCCTCCACTTT
.	.	TRBV3-1/TRBV3-2	16	TRBJ2-1	CASSHGERQIYNEQFF	TGTGCCAGCAGCCACGGGGAGCGGCAAATCTACAATGAGCAGTTCTTC
.	.	TRBV29-1	14	TRBJ2-5	CSVVPRGAGETQYF	TGCAGCGTTGTTCCTCGGGGGGCGGGCGAGACCCAGTACTTC
.	few	TRBV2	15	TRBJ2-3	CASSSFSGATDTQYF	TGTGCCAGCAGTTCGTTTAGCGGAGCCACAGATACGCAGTATTTT
.	.	TRBV3-1/TRBV3-2	15	TRBJ2-2	CASKPAGADTGELFF	TGTGCCAGCAAGCCGGCGGGGGCAGACACCGGGGAGCTGTTTTTT
.	.	TRBV6-5	15	TRBJ1-5	CASNKGGGGNQPQHF	TGTGCCAGCAATAAAGGCGGGGGTGGAAATCAGCCCCAGCATTTT
.	once	TRBV7-3	14	TRBJ2-5	CASSLDGRAETQYF	TGTGCCAGCAGCTTAGATGGCAGGGCGGAGACCCAGTACTTC
.	.	TRBV7-2	15	TRBJ1-1	CASSLGAAVNTEAFF	TGTGCCAGCAGCTTAGGCGCCGCGGTGAACACTGAAGCTTTCTTT
TRBD2	.	TRBV10-3	16	TRBJ2-3	CAISEVPGGATDTQYF	TGTGCCATCAGTGAGGTCCCGGGGGGAGCAACAGATACGCAGTATTTT
TRBD2	.	TRBV7-3	16	TRBJ2-1	CASSLIGTSGRTEQFF	TGTGCCAGCAGCTTAATCGGGACTAGCGGGAGGACTGAGCAGTTCTTC
TRBD2	.	TRBV19	14	TRBJ2-7	CASTGAGGSGEQYF	TGTGCCAGTACCGGAGCGGGAGGATCAGGAGAGCAGTACTTC
.	once	TRBV18	15	TRBJ2-5	CASSPPSLMLETQYF	TGTGCCAGCTCACCACCGAGTCTGATGCTAGAGACCCAGTACTTC
.	.	TRBV19	13	TRBJ1-2	CASSPPQGYGYTF	TGTGCCAGTAGTCCCCCCCAGGGCTATGGCTACACCTTC
.	.	TRBV23-1	15	TRBJ2-7	CASSQPRVASYEQYF	TGCGCCAGCAGTCAACCCAGGGTGGCCTCCTACGAGCAGTACTTC
TRBD2	.	TRBV7-6	14	TRBJ2-7	CASSEYIAGQEQYF	TGTGCCAGCAGCGAATATATAGCGGGGCAGGAGCAGTACTTC
TRBD2	.	TRBV4-2	14	TRBJ2-5	CASSQSAGQETQYF	TGTGCCAGCAGCCAGTCAGCGGGGCAGGAGACCCAGTACTTC
.	.	TRBV28	11	TRBJ1-1	CASSLRGSLSF	TGTGCCAGCAGTTTACGGGGATCCTTGTCCTTT
TRBD1	once	TRBV28	15	TRBJ2-3	CASSEQGARSDTQYF	TGTGCCAGCTCGGAACAGGGGGCTAGATCAGATACGCAGTATTTT
TRBD2	once	TRBV24-1	13	TRBJ2-1	CATSDSLAGQQFF	TGTGCCACCAGTGATTCCTTAGCGGGGCAGCAGTTCTTC
.	.	TRBV15	12	TRBJ1-3	CATRGDGNTIYF	TGTGCCACCAGAGGAGATGGAAACACCATATATTTT
TRBD1	.	TRBV28	14	TRBJ1-2	CASTWGQGDYGYTF	TGTGCCAGCACCTGGGGACAGGGGGACTATGGCTACACCTTC
.	.	TRBV27	16	TRBJ1-1	CASSPGLRAGNTEAFF	TGTGCCAGCAGTCCCGGGTTGAGGGCGGGGAACACTGAAGCTTTCTTT
.	.	TRBV29-1	13	TRBJ2-7	CSVGAGQTYEQYF	TGCAGCGTTGGCGCAGGCCAAACCTACGAGCAGTACTTC
.	.	TRBV13	14	TRBJ1-1	CASSVNRPNTEAFF	TGTGCCAGCAGCGTGAACAGACCCAACACTGAAGCTTTCTTT